In its sample, the clone carrying this TCR beta chain was seen a few times. Here immunoSEQ multiplex PCR was the method, and the copy in TCRdb shows in-frame clones only, minus some. The repertoire has fewer than 30,000 clones, approximately 86% of them found once; the top ten carry 5.2%. The data were taken from a study of ipilimumab plus nivolumab after autologous stem cell transplantation. Germline lookup yields CDR1 KGHSH and CDR2 LQKENI. The V gene lost 0 bases and the J gene lost 6 bases, with 15 bases spanning the gap. This CDR3 is built from 15 residues. This TCR came from a male donor with diffuse large B-cell lymphoma. The chain carries TRBV18 and TRBJ2-7; no clear D gene. The specimen was PBMCs, collected in a trial of ipilimumab plus nivolumab as post-transplant consolidation. The CDR3, as DNA: TGTGCCAGCTCACCACCGGTGGGTATAGCACCCGAGCAGTACTTC. This encodes CASSPPVGIAPEQYF.